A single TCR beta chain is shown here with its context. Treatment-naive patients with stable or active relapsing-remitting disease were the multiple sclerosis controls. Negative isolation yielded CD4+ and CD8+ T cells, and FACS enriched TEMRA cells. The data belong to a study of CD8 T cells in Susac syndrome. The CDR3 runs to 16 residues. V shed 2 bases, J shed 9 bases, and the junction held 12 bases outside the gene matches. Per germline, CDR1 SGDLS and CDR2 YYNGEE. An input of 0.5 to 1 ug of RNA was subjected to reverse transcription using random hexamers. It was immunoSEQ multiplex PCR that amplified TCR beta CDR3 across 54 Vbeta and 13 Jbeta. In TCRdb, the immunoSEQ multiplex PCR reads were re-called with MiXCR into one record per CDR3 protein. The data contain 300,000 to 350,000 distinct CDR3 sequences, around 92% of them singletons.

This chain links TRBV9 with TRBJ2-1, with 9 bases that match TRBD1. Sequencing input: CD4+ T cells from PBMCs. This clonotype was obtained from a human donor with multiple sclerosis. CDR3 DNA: TGTGCCAGCAGCGTCGGTACAGGGGGCCGAGGAGGTGAGCAGTTCTTC. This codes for CASSVGTGGRGGEQFF. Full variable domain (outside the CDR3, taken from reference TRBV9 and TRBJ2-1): DSGVTQTPKHLITATGQRVTLRCSPRSGDLSVYWYQQSLDQGLQFLIQYYNGEERAKGNILERFSAQQFPDLHSELNLSSLELGDSALYFCASSVGTGGRGGEQFFGPGTRLTVL.